These 21 T cell receptor beta chains share one sample of origin, sequenced in a study of blood T cell repertoires in COVID-19 (dated by TCRdb to about 2020). The library was generated by the immunoSEQ multiplex PCR assay. In TCRdb, the immuneACCESS table is reduced to in-frame sequences with V and J assigned. These tables do not hold every clone; where another copy was compared, an unresolved V gene accounts for under half, and the others remain unexplained. For this sample the table gives fewer than 350,000 clones, of which about 89% were detected only once. The top ten constitute about 5.2% of the sample. The sequenced sample consisted of PBMCs or T cells enriched from blood (not recorded which). These receptors came from a man aged 55 to 70 who had recovered from COVID-19.

In this sample, this clone turned up once. V gene TRBV24-1 combines with J gene TRBJ2-5; 10 nucleotides match TRBD1. Germline CDR1 KGHDR, CDR2 SFDVKD. This CDR3 region has 18 residues. V was clipped by 9 bases and J by 2 bases; unmatched bases: 17. The CDR3 loop is CATVVTPGQGRRQETQYF. CDR3 sequence (DNA): TGTGCCACCGTTGTAACACCGGGACAGGGGAGAAGGCAAGAGACCCAGTACTTC.

This chain connects TRBV15 to TRBJ2-1; possibly TRBD2 for D (6 bases). Trimming removed 1 base from V and 0 bases from J, with 16 bases in between. Germline V lookup: CDR1 LNHNV, CDR2 YYDKDF (reference sequence). The CDR3 is 18 amino acids. CDR3 sequence: CATSRGLLAESSYNEQFF. CDR3 DNA: TGTGCCACCAGCAGAGGTCTATTAGCGGAAAGCTCCTACAATGAGCAGTTCTTC.

The chain has TRBV9 and TRBJ1-3; 7 positions match TRBD1. CDR1 is SGDLS and CDR2 is YYNGEE in the germline V gene. This CDR3 has 16 residues. Trimming took 3 bases from V and 0 from J; bases not matched to a gene: 6. The CDR3 spells CASSAAGTASGNTIYF. CDR3 sequence (DNA): TGTGCCAGCAGCGCCGCTGGGACAGCCTCTGGAAACACCATATATTTT. Full variable domain (rest looked up from reference TRBV9 and TRBJ1-3): DSGVTQTPKHLITATGQRVTLRCSPRSGDLSVYWYQQSLDQGLQFLIQYYNGEERAKGNILERFSAQQFPDLHSELNLSSLELGDSALYFCASSAAGTASGNTIYFGEGSWLTVV.

This clone has a single count. The rearrangement uses TRBV3-1 (or the pseudogene TRBV3-2) and TRBJ2-1; TRBD1 matches at 8 bases. Germline lookup yields CDR1 LGHDT and CDR2 YNNKEL (reference sequence). J lost 6 bases, V lost 1 base, and 5 bases had no gene match. This CDR3 contains 15 residues. The CDR3 loop is CASSQGQGAFNEQFF. CDR3 sequence (DNA): TGTGCCAGCAGCCAAGGGCAGGGGGCTTTCAATGAGCAGTTCTTC.

The gene calls are TRBV11-1 and TRBJ2-2; TRBD2 is a possible D gene (5 bases). V shed 5 bases and J shed 4 bases, with 14 bases lying between them. Germline values: CDR1 SGHAT, CDR2 FQDESV (reference sequence). The CDR3 is 15 residues long. The CDR3 loop reads CASSPREGITGELFF. CDR3 nucleotide sequence: TGTGCCAGCAGCCCTAGAGAGGGAATCACCGGGGAGCTGTTTTTT.

The chain couples TRBV9 to TRBJ1-1, with D perhaps matching TRBD1 (6 bases). The CDR3 consists of 13 residues. Germline V lookup: CDR1 SGDLS, CDR2 YYNGEE. V lost 3 bases and J 4 bases, leaving 10 bases between the germline ends. CDR3 sequence (DNA): TGTGCCAGCAGCGCCCAGGGGCCCACTGAAGCTTTCTTT. Its protein is CASSAQGPTEAFF.

This chain links TRBV7-9 with TRBJ1-2; D gene uncertain. The V gene's germline CDR1 is SEHNR and CDR2 FQNEAQ (reference sequence). The CDR3 extends over 12 amino acids. V was cut by 5 bases and J by 6 bases, with 10 bases left in between. As DNA, the CDR3 is TGTGCCAGCAGCCTCGACAAACATGGCTACACCTTC. It is translated as CASSLDKHGYTF.

A single count supports this clone. This chain links TRBV7-3 with TRBJ2-3; 15 positions agree with TRBD2. The CDR3 is made up of 19 amino acids. V dropped 5 bases and J dropped 1; count of bases not matched to a gene: 10. Per germline, CDR1 SGHTA and CDR2 FQGTGA. The CDR3 spells CASSQQGLAGGLGTDTQYF. The CDR3 DNA reads TGTGCCAGCAGCCAACAGGGACTAGCGGGAGGCTTAGGCACAGATACGCAGTATTTT.

In nucleotides, the CDR3 is TGTGCCAGCGTGCGGCAGGGGACAAACATTCAGTACTTC. Its protein is CASVRQGTNIQYF. V gene TRBV28 combines with J gene TRBJ2-4; maybe TRBD1 (6 bases). The CDR3 is 13 amino acids. Germline V lookup: CDR1 MDHEN, CDR2 SYDVKM. V lost 8 bases, J lost 6 bases, and 14 bases lay in between.

This chain joins TRBV18 and TRBJ1-1, with D maybe TRBD1 (5 bases). The germline V gene encodes CDR1 KGHSH and CDR2 LQKENI. This CDR3 has 14 residues. Trimming stripped 2 bases from V and 8 bases from J, with 15 bases between. The CDR3 loop is CASSPGAGFWEAFF. For the CDR3, the DNA is TGTGCCAGCTCACCAGGGGCAGGGTTCTGGGAAGCTTTCTTT.

This chain links TRBV2 with TRBJ2-2; a weak D match, TRBD2 (6 bases). Trimming cost V 5 bases and J 5 bases, with 12 bases left between them. Germline V gives CDR1 SNHLY, CDR2 FYNNEI. This CDR3 comprises 14 residues. CDR3 region: CASSSIAETGELFF. CDR3 nucleotide sequence: TGTGCCAGCAGTTCGATAGCGGAGACCGGGGAGCTGTTTTTT.

The chain combines TRBV13 with TRBJ1-5; D is unresolved. Between the trimmed V and J ends, which lost 0 bases and 4 bases, there was a span of 13 bases. The CDR3 sequence is 16 residues long. Germline V CDR1 and CDR2: PRHDT, FYEKMQ (reference sequence). The CDR3 sequence: CASSLGLTAENQPQHF. The CDR3 nucleotides are TGTGCCAGCAGCTTAGGCCTAACTGCGGAGAATCAGCCCCAGCATTTT.

The genes are TRBV4-1 and TRBJ2-6; D is perhaps TRBD1 (5 bases). CDR3 length: 18 amino acids. Germline CDR1 is MGHRA and CDR2 is YSYEKL. V gave up 3 bases and J gave up 2 bases, with 17 bases separating them. CDR3 sequence: CASSQDGLTVAGANVLTF. The CDR3 nucleotides are TGCGCCAGCAGCCAGGACGGATTGACAGTCGCTGGGGCCAACGTCCTGACTTTC.

The chain recombines TRBV28 with TRBJ1-2; D is possibly TRBD1 (5 bases). Germline loops: CDR1 MDHEN, CDR2 SYDVKM. V was clipped by 6 bases and J by 2 bases, with 19 bases between them. The CDR3 runs to 16 residues. The CDR3 here is CASRASGWRQNYGYTF. The CDR3 DNA sequence: TGTGCCAGCAGGGCCTCCGGGTGGAGACAGAACTATGGCTACACCTTC.

The J gene is TRBJ2-2, the V gene TRBV4-1, with TRBD1 identical over 7 bases. Germline CDR1 is MGHRA and CDR2 is YSYEKL. With 1 base clipped from V and 4 bases from J, the junction kept 3 bases outside the gene matches. CDR3 length: 15 residues. CDR3 amino acids: CASSQAAGGTGELFF. The CDR3 bases are TGCGCCAGCAGCCAAGCGGCAGGGGGCACCGGGGAGCTGTTTTTT.

This chain connects TRBV14 to TRBJ1-1, with D perhaps TRBD1 (6 bases). The CDR3 is made up of 13 amino acids. The ends were cut back, 0 bases at V and 10 bases at J, with 12 bases in the middle. Germline CDR1 reads SGHDN; CDR2 reads FVKESK. CDR3 nucleotide sequence: TGTGCCAGCAGCCAAGATCGACAGGTTGGAGCTTTCTTT. Translated: CASSQDRQVGAFF.

This chain joins TRBV7-6 and TRBJ2-5, with 13 bases lining up with TRBD2. Germline-derived CDR1 and CDR2 are SGHVS and FNYEAQ. V dropped 1 base and J dropped 1; count of bases not matched to a gene: 0. The CDR3 has 16 residues. The CDR3, as DNA: TGTGCCAGCAGCTTAGGACTAGCGGGAGGCCAAGAGACCCAGTACTTC. Translated: CASSLGLAGGQETQYF.

The chain has TRBV10-3 and TRBJ2-7, with D unclear. CDR1 is ENHRY and CDR2 is SYGVKD in the germline V gene. CDR3 size: 14 residues. V was shortened by 6 bases and J by 0 bases, with 12 bases between the two germline ends. Written as DNA, the CDR3 is TGTGCCATCAGGCTTGGCACCAACTCCTACGAGCAGTACTTC. Translated, it gives CAIRLGTNSYEQYF.

The chain is built from TRBV28 and TRBJ2-7, with TRBD2 identical over 7 bases. In germline, CDR1 is MDHEN, CDR2 SYDVKM. The junction had 8 bases not matched to a gene; V was cut back by 2 bases and J by 7 bases. CDR3 length equals 14 residues. The CDR3 loop is CASSLGGRAWEQYF. CDR3 in DNA: TGTGCCAGCAGTTTAGGTGGGAGGGCCTGGGAGCAGTACTTC.

The J gene is TRBJ2-7, the V gene TRBV7-9; 9 bases agree with TRBD1. The CDR3 length is 12 residues. In germline, CDR1 is SEHNR, CDR2 FQNEAQ (reference sequence). After removal of 6 bases from V and 11 bases from J, the junction contained 8 bases not matched to a gene. The CDR3 reads CASSRRQGEEYF. The CDR3 nucleotides read TGTGCCAGCAGTCGCCGACAGGGGGAAGAGTACTTC.

This chain uses TRBV5-1 with TRBJ2-7; TRBD2 aligns across 9 bases. This CDR3 is built from 18 residues. V shed 1 base, J shed 0 bases, and the junction held 11 bases outside the gene matches. Germline assignment: CDR1 SGHRS and CDR2 YFSETQ. The CDR3 sequence is CASSLNRTSGPSSYEQYF. The CDR3 region has the DNA TGCGCCAGCAGCTTGAATAGAACTAGCGGGCCATCCTCCTACGAGCAGTACTTC.